Presented here are 10 T cell receptor beta chains from one specimen sequenced in a study of shared clonotypes between healthy human individuals. TCRdb keeps only in-frame clones here, not all; method: immunoSEQ multiplex PCR. The profile shows nearly 500,000 clones, over 65% of them singletons. Sequencing was performed on PBMCs. The source of these receptors is a woman aged 35 to 49 in good health. Some clones in this sample may be carry-over from other donors' samples.

This clone was seen only once. This chain uses TRBV5-1 with TRBJ2-7; D possibly corresponds to TRBD2 (5 bases). Germline V lookup: CDR1 SGHRS, CDR2 YFSETQ. The CDR3 is 16 amino acids. V was trimmed by 1 base and J by 0 bases, leaving 14 bases between them. The CDR3 DNA follows: TGCGCCAGCAGCTTGACCCCAGCGGAAAGCTCCTACGAGCAGTACTTC. Translation gives CASSLTPAESSYEQYF.

This chain links TRBV5-4 with TRBJ2-1, with D tentatively TRBD2 (7 bases). CDR3 size: 17 residues. V was trimmed by 3 bases and J by 6 bases, leaving 22 bases between them. Germline V lookup: CDR1 SGHNT, CDR2 YYREEE (reference sequence). CDR3 coding DNA: TGTGCCAGCAGCTCCTGGGGGCTGGCGGGAGTTGGCAATGAGCAGTTCTTC. Encoded protein: CASSSWGLAGVGNEQFF.

CDR3 region: CASSYRTGGSTDTQYF. The CDR3 nucleotides are TGTGCCAGCAGTTACCGCACAGGGGGTAGCACAGATACGCAGTATTTT. V and J are TRBV6-5 and TRBJ2-3; 8 positions agree with TRBD1. The CDR3 is 16 amino acids. Losses at the gene ends were 2 bases for V and 0 bases for J; bases not matched to a gene: 4. Per the germline V gene, CDR1 is MNHEY and CDR2 is SVGAGI.

This chain joins TRBV7-7 and TRBJ1-2; D perhaps matches TRBD1 (5 bases). Deletions cut 5 bases from V and 2 bases from J, with 15 bases between. Looked up from germline, CDR1 is SSHAT and CDR2 is FNYEAQ (reference sequence). This CDR3 is 15 amino acids long. The CDR3 loop is CASSQSGRANYGYTF. For the CDR3, the DNA is TGTGCCAGCAGCCAAAGCGGCAGGGCGAACTATGGCTACACCTTC.

The chain carries TRBV19 and TRBJ2-1, with D tentatively TRBD2 (5 bases). Trimming removed 0 bases from V and 1 base from J, with 13 bases in between. Germline V lookup: CDR1 LNHDA, CDR2 SQIVND (reference sequence). The CDR3 has 17 residues. In nucleotides, the CDR3 is TGTGCCAGTAGTATAGATCGTATCGGGATGTCCTACAATGAGCAGTTCTTC. As protein: CASSIDRIGMSYNEQFF.

This clone was detected only once. A far larger clone is only one base removed, so a read error is likely. This chain links TRBV30 with TRBJ1-1; D might be TRBD1 (6 bases). This CDR3 contains 13 residues. V shed 5 bases and J shed 0 bases, with 10 bases lying between them. The V gene's germline CDR1 is GTSNPN and CDR2 SVGIG (reference sequence). The CDR3 bases are TGTGCCTGGGACTGGGACATGAACACTGAAGCTTTCTTT. This gives the protein CAWDWDMNTEAFF.

This clone turned up a few times. The chain has TRBV7-9 and TRBJ2-1, with 11 positions matching TRBD1. V lost 3 bases and J lost 3; bases outside the gene matches: 1. The CDR3 length is 15 residues. CDR1 and CDR2 from the germline V gene are SEHNR and FQNEAQ (reference sequence). The CDR3 DNA follows: TGTGCCAGCAGCTTCGGGACAGGGGGCTACAATGAGCAGTTCTTC. This gives the protein CASSFGTGGYNEQFF.

This clone appeared many times. Other DNA sequences of this sample code for an identical CDR3. The chain employs TRBV29-1 and TRBJ2-2; 10 positions match TRBD1. Germline V CDR1 and CDR2: SQVTM, ANQGSEA. CDR3 length equals 13 residues. V shed 7 bases and J 3 bases; nucleotides not matched to a gene: 2. CDR3 sequence reads: CSAGTGDTGELFF. CDR3 nucleotide sequence: TGCAGCGCTGGGACAGGGGACACCGGGGAGCTGTTTTTT.

The chain employs TRBV6-1 and TRBJ2-5; D uncertain. The CDR3 sequence is 12 residues long. The V end was cut by 2 bases, the J end by 2 bases, with 3 bases between. The V gene's germline CDR1 is MNHNS and CDR2 SASEGT. This chain's CDR3 is CASSEQQETQYF. The CDR3 nucleotides read TGTGCCAGCAGTGAACAACAAGAGACCCAGTACTTC.

This clone was seen only once. The same CDR3 is also encoded by other DNA sequences in this sample. The CDR3: CASSPGTGEETQYF. The CDR3 DNA sequence: TGTGCCAGCTCACCAGGGACAGGGGAAGAGACCCAGTACTTC. V gene TRBV18 combines with J gene TRBJ2-5, with TRBD1 identical over 10 bases. With V trimmed by 2 bases and J by 3 bases, 0 bases remained unmatched. This CDR3 contains 14 residues. The germline gives CDR1 KGHSH, CDR2 LQKENI.